A selection of T cell receptor beta chains follows, all from one sample in a study of beta chain features in type 1 diabetes. The protocol was immunoSEQ multiplex PCR, while the TCRdb copy is restricted to in-frame clones and leaves out a portion. In the table there are more than 95,000 clones, approximately 15% of which are singletons. Sequencing used central memory CD4+ T cells from blood. All receptors come from a man between 18 and 35 years old with type 1 diabetes. CDR3s include the opening cysteine and the closing phenylalanine or tryptophan. The D gene is left open where the match is weak. Clone size, where shown, is once, few, many, or a class for clones that have expanded.

CDR3 length	clone size	V gene	D gene	J gene	CDR3 DNA	CDR3 protein
15	.	TRBV6-5	.	TRBJ2-3	TGTGCCAGCAGTTCTAACAGGCAGTGGGCAGATACGCAGTATTTT	CASSSNRQWADTQYF
12	.	TRBV5-1	TRBD1	TRBJ2-7	TGCGCCAGCAGGCGGACAGGGGACGAGCAGTACTTC	CASRRTGDEQYF
13	few	TRBV14	.	TRBJ1-6	TGTGCCAGCAGCCACCCTTGGGCAGGGCCACTCCACTTT	CASSHPWAGPLHF
14	.	TRBV5-6	TRBD1	TRBJ1-4	TGTGCCAGCAGCTTCCGACAGGGAGAGGAAAAACTGTTTTTT	CASSFRQGEEKLFF
13	many	TRBV7-2	.	TRBJ1-2	TGTGCCAGCAGCTTAGACGGGAACTATGGCTACACCTTC	CASSLDGNYGYTF
12	many	TRBV30	.	TRBJ2-7	TGTGCCTGGAGTGACAGGTCCCACGAGCAGTACTTC	CAWSDRSHEQYF
13	many	TRBV29-1	.	TRBJ2-6	TGCAGCGTTGGACAGGCTGGGGCCAACGTCCTGACTTTC	CSVGQAGANVLTF
13	few	TRBV9	.	TRBJ2-1	TGTGCCAGCAGCGTTCAGGGCTGGGGTGAGCAGTTCTTC	CASSVQGWGEQFF
14	few	TRBV27	.	TRBJ2-3	TGTGCCAGCAGTACCCCGGGGGGCACAGATACGCAGTATTTT	CASSTPGGTDTQYF
13	.	TRBV6-5	.	TRBJ1-1	TGTGCCAGCAGTTATACAGCTGACACTGAAGCTTTCTTT	CASSYTADTEAFF
14	few	TRBV29-1	.	TRBJ1-2	TGCAGCGTTGAACAACGGGCCAAGATGTCTGGCTACACCTTC	CSVEQRAKMSGYTF
15	.	TRBV7-9	.	TRBJ2-5	TGTGCCAGCAGCCTTCCAGCAGGAAACAAAGAGACCCAGTACTTC	CASSLPAGNKETQYF
15	.	TRBV18	.	TRBJ1-2	TGTGCCAGCTCACCCACCAGGACAGATGACTATGGCTACACCTTC	CASSPTRTDDYGYTF
17	few	TRBV5-1	TRBD1	TRBJ2-7	TGCGCCAGCAGCTCGCACGGACAGGGGTGGAGCTCCTACGAGCAGTACTTC	CASSSHGQGWSSYEQYF
15	few	TRBV10-3	TRBD2	TRBJ2-7	TGTGCCATCAGTGATCCACTAGCGGAATGGTACGAGCAGTACTTC	CAISDPLAEWYEQYF
17	.	TRBV4-1	TRBD2	TRBJ2-7	TGCGCCAGCAGCCAAAGTTCGAGCGGGACTACTTCCTACGAGCAGTACTTC	CASSQSSSGTTSYEQYF
14	few	TRBV7-2	.	TRBJ1-2	TGTGCCAGCAGCTTAGAATGGTCTGGCTATGGCTACACCTTC	CASSLEWSGYGYTF
14	few	TRBV7-2	.	TRBJ2-7	TGTGCCAGCAGCCCAGCCGTGAGAACCTACGAGCAGTACTTC	CASSPAVRTYEQYF
14	few	TRBV18	.	TRBJ2-1	TGTGCCAGCTCACCGACACAAGGGGGCAATGAGCAGTTCTTC	CASSPTQGGNEQFF
13	many	TRBV15	.	TRBJ2-3	TGTGCCACCAGCAGAGATCCCTCGAATACGCAGTATTTT	CATSRDPSNTQYF
15	.	TRBV28	.	TRBJ1-1	TGTGCCAGCAGTCCCGCCTCGACAGCGAGGGCTGAAGCTTTCTTT	CASSPASTARAEAFF
12	.	TRBV27	.	TRBJ2-3	TGTGCCAGCAGTGTCTACACAGATACGCAGTATTTT	CASSVYTDTQYF
13	few	TRBV7-9	.	TRBJ1-2	TGTGCCAGCAGCTTTAGCGTGGGGAATGGCTACACCTTC	CASSFSVGNGYTF
14	.	TRBV7-2	.	TRBJ2-5	TGTGCCAGCAGCGTAAGAAATGGTCCGGAGACCCAGTACTTC	CASSVRNGPETQYF